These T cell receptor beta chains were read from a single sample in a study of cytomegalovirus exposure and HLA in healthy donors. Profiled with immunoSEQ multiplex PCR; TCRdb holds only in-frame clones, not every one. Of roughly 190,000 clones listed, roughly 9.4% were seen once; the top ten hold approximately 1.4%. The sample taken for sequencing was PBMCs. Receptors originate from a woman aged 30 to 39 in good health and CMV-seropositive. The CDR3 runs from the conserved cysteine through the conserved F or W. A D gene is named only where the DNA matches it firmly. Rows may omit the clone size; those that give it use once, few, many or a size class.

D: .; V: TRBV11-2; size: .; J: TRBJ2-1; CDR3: CASSLYRQSYNEQFF; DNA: TGTGCCAGCAGCTTATACAGGCAGTCCTACAATGAGCAGTTCTTC
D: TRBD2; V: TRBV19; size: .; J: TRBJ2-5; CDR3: CASRPGLAAVETQYF; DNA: TGTGCCAGTAGACCGGGACTAGCGGCGGTCGAGACCCAGTACTTC
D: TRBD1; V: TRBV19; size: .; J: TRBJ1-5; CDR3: CASSDRDYQPQHF; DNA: TGTGCCAGTAGTGACAGGGATTATCAGCCCCAGCATTTT
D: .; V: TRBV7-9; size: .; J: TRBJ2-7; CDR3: CASSPQGVLFNEQYF; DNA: TGTGCCAGCAGCCCCCAGGGCGTTCTATTTAACGAGCAGTACTTC
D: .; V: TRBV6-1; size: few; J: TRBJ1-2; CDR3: CASRPGDYGYTF; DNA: TGTGCCAGCCGACCCGGGGACTATGGCTACACCTTC
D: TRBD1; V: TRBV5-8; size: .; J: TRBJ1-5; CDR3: CASSSETGWDQPQHF; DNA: TGTGCCAGCAGCTCTGAGACAGGGTGGGACCAGCCCCAGCATTTT
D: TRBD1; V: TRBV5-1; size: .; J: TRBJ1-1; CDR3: CASGPQGAFTEAFF; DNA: TGCGCCAGCGGCCCACAGGGGGCGTTCACTGAAGCTTTCTTT
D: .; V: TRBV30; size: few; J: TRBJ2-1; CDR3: CAWSPLGPRWDEQFF; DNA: TGTGCCTGGAGCCCTCTAGGTCCCCGGTGGGATGAGCAGTTCTTC
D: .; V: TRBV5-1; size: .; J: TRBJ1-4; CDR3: CASSLASTNEKLFF; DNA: TGCGCCAGCAGCTTGGCTTCAACAAATGAAAAACTGTTTTTT
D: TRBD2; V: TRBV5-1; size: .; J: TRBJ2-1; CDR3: CASDLAGGSYNEQFF; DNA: TGCGCCAGCGACCTAGCGGGAGGTTCCTACAATGAGCAGTTCTTC
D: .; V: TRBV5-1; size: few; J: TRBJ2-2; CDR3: CASSLDSPGLGELFF; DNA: TGCGCCAGCAGCTTGGATAGCCCCGGACTGGGGGAGCTGTTTTTT
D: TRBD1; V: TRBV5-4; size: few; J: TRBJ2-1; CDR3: CASSLGGQSSYNEQFF; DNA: TGTGCCAGCAGCTTAGGGGGACAGAGCTCCTACAATGAGCAGTTCTTC
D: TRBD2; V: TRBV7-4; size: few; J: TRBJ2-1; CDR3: CASRGTSGWDEQFF; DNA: TGTGCCAGCAGGGGGACTAGCGGTTGGGATGAGCAGTTCTTC